The 25 T cell receptor beta chains listed next were all sequenced from one sample in a study of siplizumab effects on memory and regulatory T cells. Clones were sequenced by immunoSEQ multiplex PCR, and TCRdb holds only the in-frame ones, with some missing. This sample has under 85,000 clones, with around 90% found just once. The sequencing sample was made of Tregs sorted from blood. These receptors originate from a human donor in good health.

The gene calls are TRBV5-1 and TRBJ2-6, with 9 bases matching TRBD2. Germline CDR1 reads SGHRS; CDR2 reads YFSETQ. The CDR3 covers 17 residues. With 3 bases clipped from V and 1 base from J, the junction kept 5 bases outside the gene matches. The CDR3 nucleotides read TGCGCCAGCAGCTCGGAGACTAGCGGTTCTGGGGCCAACGTCCTGACTTTC. Its translation is CASSSETSGSGANVLTF.

The rearrangement uses TRBV6-5 and TRBJ2-3, with unresolved D. Per germline, CDR1 MNHEY and CDR2 SVGAGI. This CDR3 spans 14 amino acids. The V end was cut by 5 bases, the J end by 2 bases, with 11 bases between. The CDR3 here is CASSTLHHTDTQYF. The CDR3 coding sequence is TGTGCCAGCAGTACACTTCATCACACAGATACGCAGTATTTT.

This chain joins TRBV20-1 and TRBJ2-7, with no clear D. Trimming took 0 bases from V and 5 from J, leaving 5 bases between them. Looked up from germline, CDR1 is DFQATT and CDR2 is SNEGSKA (reference sequence). The CDR3 runs to 11 residues. CDR3 residues: CSARDRHEQYF. CDR3 DNA: TGCAGTGCTAGAGATCGCCACGAGCAGTACTTC.

The rearrangement uses TRBV7-2 and TRBJ2-7; 7 positions agree with TRBD2. The V and J ends lost 1 base and 0 bases, in that order; junction bases with no gene match: 6. The CDR3 is 16 residues long. Looked up from germline, CDR1 is SGHTA and CDR2 is FQGNSA. This chain's CDR3 is CASSLVGLAVSYEQYF. Here the CDR3 DNA reads TGTGCCAGCAGCTTAGTTGGCCTAGCGGTCTCCTACGAGCAGTACTTC. Full variable domain (rest looked up from reference TRBV7-2 and TRBJ2-7): GAGVSQSPSNKVTEKGKDVELRCDPISGHTALYWYRQSLGQGLEFLIYFQGNSAPDKSGLPSDRFSAERTGGSVSTLTIQRTQQEDSAVYLCASSLVGLAVSYEQYFGPGTRLTVT.

The rearrangement links TRBV7-2 to TRBJ2-7; unclear D gene. The CDR3 is made up of 16 amino acids. Trimming took off 1 base at V and 1 base at J, with 14 bases between the two ends. Germline values: CDR1 SGHTA, CDR2 FQGNSA. CDR3 bases: TGTGCCAGCAGCTTAGGGGTAAAGACGTCTTCCTACGAGCAGTACTTC. Protein sequence: CASSLGVKTSSYEQYF.

The CDR3 DNA reads as TGTGCCAGCAGCTTAAAAACAGGGGGGGTGGAGACCCAGTACTTC. Translated, it gives CASSLKTGGVETQYF. The chain carries TRBV11-3 and TRBJ2-5; tentatively, D is TRBD1 (8 bases). The CDR3 covers 15 residues. V lost 2 bases and J 5 bases, leaving 15 bases between the germline ends. CDR1 and CDR2 (germline): SGHNT, YENEEA.

The V gene is TRBV30, the J gene TRBJ2-1, with D possibly TRBD2 on 5 matching bases. The CDR3 runs to 13 residues. V lost 4 bases and J lost 7, with 14 bases in between. The germline V gene has CDR1 GTSNPN and CDR2 SVGIG (reference sequence). CDR3 bases: TGTGCCTGGACCCATCGGGGTTATAATGAGCAGTTCTTC. Its protein product is CAWTHRGYNEQFF.

The DNA for the CDR3 is TGTGCCAGCAGCGCCGGGACTAGCGGGAGCTACGAGCAGTACTTC. Translation: CASSAGTSGSYEQYF. The chain employs TRBV9 and TRBJ2-7; 14 positions agree with TRBD2. This CDR3 contains 15 residues. The germline V gene has CDR1 SGDLS and CDR2 YYNGEE. The ends lost 3 bases at V and 3 bases at J; junction bases unmatched: 2.

V gene TRBV12-5 combines with J gene TRBJ1-1, with D uncertain. From germline, CDR1 is LGHNT and CDR2 FRNRAP. The V gene lost 2 bases and the J gene lost 1 base, with 17 bases spanning the gap. The CDR3 has 17 amino acids. The CDR3 DNA reads as TGTGCTAGTGGTTTGCCCATTACCCGGGTAGCGAACACTGAAGCTTTCTTT. Protein sequence: CASGLPITRVANTEAFF.

The gene calls are TRBV19 and TRBJ2-1, with TRBD2 as a possible D gene (5 bases). The CDR3 is 13 residues long. Germline V gene sequence: CDR1 LNHDA, CDR2 SQIVND (reference sequence). Trimming left V 5 bases short and J 6 bases short, with 11 bases between. The CDR3 loop is CASSVGVPNEQFF. In DNA, the CDR3 is TGTGCCAGTAGTGTCGGGGTCCCCAATGAGCAGTTCTTC.

The chain's CDR3 is CASSDGVTYEQYF. Written as DNA, the CDR3 is TGTGCCAGCAGCGACGGGGTTACCTACGAGCAGTACTTC. The chain employs TRBV5-4 and TRBJ2-7, with a weak D call TRBD2 (5 bases). Germline V lookup: CDR1 SGHNT, CDR2 YYREEE (reference sequence). CDR3 length: 13 amino acids. The V end was cut by 4 bases, the J end by 2 bases, with 10 bases between.

The V gene is TRBV29-1, the J gene TRBJ1-3, with D possibly matching TRBD1 (5 bases). CDR1 is SQVTM and CDR2 is ANQGSEA in the germline V gene. The CDR3 runs to 13 residues. V lost 4 bases and J 2 bases, leaving 9 bases between the germline ends. DNA for the CDR3: TGCAGCGTTGGGGGCCAGGCTGGAAACACCATATATTTT. Translating it yields CSVGGQAGNTIYF.

V usage is TRBV5-4 and J usage is TRBJ2-7, with a weak D call TRBD1 (6 bases). Germline-derived CDR1 and CDR2 are SGHNT and YYREEE (reference sequence). Deletions cut 4 bases from V and 3 bases from J, with 17 bases between. The CDR3 length is 15 residues. This CDR3 reads CASSPGIGTSYEQYF. The CDR3 bases are TGTGCCAGCAGCCCCGGGATTGGGACAAGCTACGAGCAGTACTTC. Drawing the rest from reference TRBV5-4 and TRBJ2-7, the complete variable domain is ETGVTQSPTHLIKTRGQQVTLRCSSQSGHNTVSWYQQALGQGPQFIFQYYREEENGRGNFPPRFSGLQFPNYSSELNVNALELDDSALYLCASSPGIGTSYEQYFGPGTRLTVT.

The V and J genes are TRBV19 and TRBJ1-5, with TRBD1 matching over 7 bases. Trimming cost V 7 bases and J 4 bases; bases outside gene matches: 7. From germline, CDR1 is LNHDA and CDR2 SQIVND (reference sequence). The CDR3 consists of 14 residues. This CDR3 is CASKGRGPNQPQHF. DNA for the CDR3: TGTGCCAGTAAGGGAAGGGGGCCGAATCAGCCCCAGCATTTT.

This rearrangement joins TRBV27 to TRBJ2-7, with D perhaps matching TRBD1 (5 bases). Per germline, CDR1 MNHEY and CDR2 SMNVEV (reference sequence). The CDR3 totals 12 residues. The germline V and J ends were trimmed by 5 bases and 4 bases, with 9 bases remaining between them. CDR3 nucleotides: TGTGCCAGCAGTAGGGGTTTGTACGAGCAGTACTTC. This encodes CASSRGLYEQYF.

The chain combines TRBV27 with TRBJ2-2, with TRBD2 identical over 7 bases. The CDR3 is 14 residues long. Germline loops: CDR1 MNHEY, CDR2 SMNVEV (reference sequence). J gave up 5 bases and V 4 bases, and 4 bases lay outside the gene matches. The CDR3 sequence is CASSSGLLTGELFF. For the CDR3, the DNA is TGTGCCAGCAGTTCGGGACTACTAACCGGGGAGCTGTTTTTT.

V is TRBV7-9 and J is TRBJ2-1; the match to TRBD2 covers 8 bases. J gave up 7 bases and V 4 bases, and 9 bases lay outside the gene matches. Germline V gene sequence: CDR1 SEHNR, CDR2 FQNEAQ (reference sequence). The CDR3 is 15 amino acids. CDR3 loop: CASSSPGLVRNEQFF. CDR3 nucleotide sequence: TGTGCCAGCAGCTCACCGGGACTAGTCAGGAATGAGCAGTTCTTC.

The rearrangement links TRBV5-4 to TRBJ2-1, with D perhaps TRBD1 (5 bases). The ends were cut back, 2 bases at V and 4 bases at J, with 13 bases in the middle. The CDR3 extends over 15 amino acids. Germline values: CDR1 SGHNT, CDR2 YYREEE (reference sequence). CDR3 amino acids: CASSLGVQPYNEQFF. The CDR3 nucleotides read TGTGCCAGCAGCTTAGGGGTTCAGCCTTACAATGAGCAGTTCTTC.

The rearrangement joins TRBV29-1 to TRBJ2-1; 10 bases line up with TRBD1. Germline CDR1 reads SQVTM; CDR2 reads ANQGSEA. CDR3 length equals 13 residues. With V trimmed by 4 bases and J by 6 bases, 3 bases remained unmatched. DNA for the CDR3: TGCAGCGTTGGACAGGGGGCGAGCAATGAGCAGTTCTTC. It translates to CSVGQGASNEQFF.

The CDR3 here is CASRGLAGERDTQYF. For the CDR3, the DNA is TGTGCCAGCAGGGGACTAGCGGGAGAAAGAGATACGCAGTATTTT. V gene TRBV6-6 combines with J gene TRBJ2-3, with 14 nucleotides matching TRBD2. Germline values: CDR1 MNHNY, CDR2 SVGAGI (reference sequence). The CDR3 is 15 amino acids. The ends lost 6 bases at V and 5 bases at J; junction bases unmatched: 4.

The J gene is TRBJ2-2, the V gene TRBV5-1, with unresolved D. The germline gives CDR1 SGHRS, CDR2 YFSETQ. V dropped 0 bases and J dropped 1 base, with 7 bases sitting between them. The CDR3 is 15 residues long. CDR3 in DNA: TGCGCCAGCAGCTTGGTACCTATGAACACCGGGGAGCTGTTTTTT. It codes for CASSLVPMNTGELFF.

The chain links TRBV19 to TRBJ1-5; weak D call: TRBD1 (6 bases). The V end was cut by 4 bases, the J end by 6 bases, with 16 bases between. The V gene's germline CDR1 is LNHDA and CDR2 SQIVND (reference sequence). The CDR3 runs to 15 residues. CDR3 nucleotide sequence: TGTGCCAGTAGTACTACAGGGACGGGGGGTCAGCCCCAGCATTTT. The encoded protein is CASSTTGTGGQPQHF.

The chain couples TRBV28 to TRBJ1-4; a weak D match, TRBD1 (6 bases). This CDR3 has 13 amino acids. In germline, CDR1 is MDHEN, CDR2 SYDVKM. The V end was cut by 6 bases, the J end by 7 bases, with 12 bases between. The CDR3 nucleotides read TGTGCCAGCAGCGAACAGGGCGGTGAAAAACTGTTTTTT. This codes for CASSEQGGEKLFF.

V is TRBV27 and J is TRBJ1-6, with a possible D match to TRBD1 (5 bases). The CDR3 length is 13 residues. Per germline, CDR1 MNHEY and CDR2 SMNVEV (reference sequence). Trimming took off 7 bases at V and 6 bases at J, with 10 bases between the two ends. The chain's CDR3 is CASMNGANSPLHF. DNA of the CDR3: TGTGCCAGCATGAATGGGGCTAATTCACCCCTCCACTTT.

This rearrangement joins TRBV5-1 to TRBJ2-3; no firm D call. The ends were cut back, 5 bases at V and 2 bases at J, with 6 bases in the middle. The CDR3 extends over 12 amino acids. Germline CDR1 SGHRS, CDR2 YFSETQ. In DNA, the CDR3 is TGCGCCAGCAGGTTCCTCACAGATACGCAGTATTTT. It yields the protein CASRFLTDTQYF.